Included here is one T cell receptor beta chain sequence, with context. This specimen belongs to a study of blood T cells in healthy people across ages. Ten milliliters of peripheral blood were drawn from each donor into EDTA-treated tubes. It was with a sample-barcoded 5' primer and a J-beta primer mix that a second PCR of about 6 to 12 cycles was run. MiXCR was run by TCRdb on the 5' RACE reads, yielding one entry per CDR3 protein. The data contain around 800,000 distinct CDR3 sequences, approximately 48% of them singletons. This TCR was sampled from a man in his sixties in good health. The source material was blood.

CDR3 nucleotide sequence: TGCGCCAGCAGCCTTGACTTGGGCCCCTACGAGCAGTACTTC. Its translation is CASSLDLGPYEQYF. This chain connects TRBV5-1 to TRBJ2-7; D unresolved. V dropped 4 bases and J dropped 2 bases, with 13 bases sitting between them. This CDR3 has 14 residues. CDR1 is SGHRS, CDR2 YFSETQ, per germline.